This entry concerns a single T cell receptor (beta chain). These data originate in a study of T cell responses to AZD1222 COVID-19 vaccine. Here immunoSEQ multiplex PCR was the method, and the copy in TCRdb shows in-frame clones only, minus some. The top ten hold 1.6% of the sample, which has 120,000 or so clones, about 85% seen once. This specimen was peripheral blood, taken on day 0 of AZD1222 vaccination. The sequence came from an adult in good health.

The CDR3 is CASNVVRGSTGGYTF. For the CDR3, the DNA is TGTGCCAGCAATGTTGTGAGGGGAAGTACTGGTGGCTACACCTTC. The V call is TRBV6-5, the J call TRBJ1-2; possibly TRBD1 for D (5 bases). CDR1 is MNHEY, CDR2 SVGAGI, per germline. Trimming removed 7 bases at V and 7 bases at J, with 22 bases between. This CDR3 spans 15 amino acids.